Listed here are 18 T cell receptor beta chains from one sample, sequenced in a study of Graves' ophthalmopathy and Graves' hyperthyroidism (dated by TCRdb to the late 2010s). Sequencing used an Illumina HiSeq 2000. For repertoire sequencing, the TCR beta CDR3 regions were amplified from RNA transcripts. The first round of RT-PCR was done with HTBI primers and the Qiagen OneStep RT-PCR kit, and was followed by a second round of multiplex PCR, then size selection and purification. TCRdb reanalyzed the raw reads on its own, using fastp at Q25 for trimming and MiXCR for clone calling, and kept in-frame beta chains. Every distinct CDR3 protein forms one entry, paired with its most common genes and DNA. In all, the sample holds approximately 640,000 distinct CDR3 sequences, and under 50% of those were seen once. The ten most abundant clones make up more than 2.5% of the sample. The source material was peripheral blood. The receptors here all came from an adult man with Graves' ophthalmopathy.

This clonotype has at least ten counts. The rearrangement joins TRBV2 to TRBJ1-1, with 9 bases identical to TRBD1. Germline V gives CDR1 SNHLY, CDR2 FYNNEI. The CDR3 covers 13 residues. The trim removed 8 bases at V and 6 bases at J, leaving 7 bases unmatched. DNA of the CDR3: TGTGCCAGCCCACAGGGGGCTGGGGCTGAAGCTTTCTTT. This encodes CASPQGAGAEAFF.

The chain employs TRBV25-1 and TRBJ1-5; D is undetermined. From germline, CDR1 is MGHDK and CDR2 SYGVNS. The CDR3 consists of 13 residues. The V end was cut by 6 bases, the J end by 6 bases, with 12 bases between. The CDR3: CASSGEKVQPQHF. The CDR3 nucleotides are TGTGCCAGCAGCGGGGAAAAAGTTCAGCCCCAGCATTTT. Full variable domain (outside the CDR3, taken from reference TRBV25-1 and TRBJ1-5): EADIYQTPRYLVIGTGKKITLECSQTMGHDKMYWYQQDPGMELHLIHYSYGVNSTEKGDLSSESTVSRIRTEHFPLTLESARPSHTSQYLCASSGEKVQPQHFGDGTRLSIL.

This clonotype was seen repeatedly, ten times or more. This sequence joins TRBV10-2 and TRBJ2-5; 7 bases are shared with TRBD1. Germline values: CDR1 WSHSY, CDR2 SAAADI. V lost 0 bases, J lost 2 bases, and 6 bases stayed unmatched. CDR3 length: 16 residues. The CDR3 DNA reads as TGCGCCAGCAGTGAGTCCCGGACAGGCTTACAAGAGACCCAGTACTTC. Translating it yields CASSESRTGLQETQYF.

This clonotype was detected a few times. V is TRBV19 and J is TRBJ1-2, with D possibly TRBD1 on 5 matching bases. CDR1 and CDR2 from the germline V gene are LNHDA and SQIVND (reference sequence). The CDR3 is 17 amino acids. The V gene lost 3 bases and the J gene lost 0 bases, with 17 bases spanning the gap. CDR3 sequence: CASSIGFTPGSNYGYTF. DNA of the CDR3: TGTGCCAGTAGTATCGGCTTTACCCCAGGGTCTAACTATGGCTACACCTTC.

The J gene is TRBJ2-7, the V gene TRBV20-1; TRBD2 aligns across 8 bases. With V trimmed by 1 base and J by 2 bases, 1 base remained unmatched. Looked up from germline, CDR1 is DFQATT and CDR2 is SNEGSKA (reference sequence). This CDR3 spans 13 amino acids. DNA of the CDR3: TGCAGTGCTAGAGCGGGGGGGCCCTACGAGCAGTACTTC. Protein sequence: CSARAGGPYEQYF.

The chain employs TRBV19 and TRBJ2-1; D gene uncertain. The CDR3 loop spans 14 amino acids. Per germline, CDR1 LNHDA and CDR2 SQIVND (reference sequence). Trimming took 6 bases from V and 4 from J, leaving 13 bases between them. This CDR3 is CASSFGKRYNEQFF. DNA for the CDR3: TGTGCCAGTAGCTTCGGTAAAAGGTACAATGAGCAGTTCTTC. Combining the CDR3 with reference TRBV19 and TRBJ2-1 gives the whole variable domain DGGITQSPKYLFRKEGQNVTLSCEQNLNHDAMYWYRQDPGQGLRLIYYSQIVNDFQKGDIAEGYSVSREKKESFPLTVTSAQKNPTAFYLCASSFGKRYNEQFFGPGTRLTVL.

There are a few counts of this clonotype. The CDR3 bases are TGTGCCAGCAGCTCGGACGCAGGATTCTACGAGCAGTACTTC. This gives the protein CASSSDAGFYEQYF. This rearrangement joins TRBV6-5 to TRBJ2-7; no definite D call. The CDR3 totals 14 residues. The germline CDR1 and CDR2 sequences are MNHEY and SVGAGI. The V and J ends lost 6 bases and 3 bases respectively, with 15 bases between them.

This clonotype has at least ten counts. The V gene is TRBV12-3 or TRBV12-4, the J gene TRBJ2-5, with D tentatively TRBD2 (6 bases). Between the trimmed V and J ends, which lost 5 bases and 10 bases, there was a span of 17 bases. This CDR3 is built from 13 residues. In nucleotides, the CDR3 is TGTGCCAGCAGTCTTAACCTCGGAGGGAGCCAGTACTTC. It translates to CASSLNLGGSQYF.

This clonotype was counted many times. CDR3 coding DNA: TGTGCCAGCAGTGAATCTGGGGGAGGAGCCAATCAGCCCCAGCATTTT. It yields the protein CASSESGGGANQPQHF. The rearrangement links TRBV25-1 to TRBJ1-5, with D perhaps TRBD1 (5 bases). Germline V CDR1 and CDR2: MGHDK, SYGVNS. V lost 1 base and J lost 3, with 13 bases in between. CDR3 size: 16 residues.

The chain uses TRBV25-1 and TRBJ1-1; D unclear. The germline V and J ends were trimmed by 0 bases and 4 bases, with 6 bases remaining between them. Germline values: CDR1 MGHDK, CDR2 SYGVNS. The CDR3 contains 13 residues. As DNA, the CDR3 is TGTGCCAGCAGTGAATATCCAGGCACTGAAGCTTTCTTT. It codes for CASSEYPGTEAFF.

This clonotype was observed many times. The chain is built from TRBV15 and TRBJ2-7; 7 nucleotides line up with TRBD1. The trim removed 1 base at V and 2 bases at J, leaving 8 bases unmatched. Germline CDR1 LNHNV, CDR2 YYDKDF (reference sequence). There are 16 residues in the CDR3. Written as DNA, the CDR3 is TGTGCCACCAGCAGAGGAACGGGACAGAAAACCTACGAGCAGTACTTC. Amino acids: CATSRGTGQKTYEQYF.

There are many counts of this clonotype. The gene calls are TRBV19 and TRBJ2-6, with unresolved D. The CDR3 is 14 amino acids. Trimming took 7 bases from V and 0 from J, leaving 7 bases between them. The V gene's germline CDR1 is LNHDA and CDR2 SQIVND (reference sequence). CDR3 nucleotide sequence: TGTGCCAGTACGGACGGCTCTGGGGCCAACGTCCTGACTTTC. It codes for CASTDGSGANVLTF.

The sample holds many counts of this clonotype. This chain uses TRBV9 with TRBJ1-2; 7 bases line up with TRBD1. Germline V gives CDR1 SGDLS, CDR2 YYNGEE. The trim removed 3 bases at V and 9 bases at J, leaving 11 bases unmatched. CDR3 length: 14 amino acids. The CDR3: CASSALDREESYTF. The CDR3 coding sequence is TGTGCCAGCAGCGCTCTCGACAGGGAGGAAAGCTACACCTTC.

On this clonotype itself: A read error may explain this, as a much larger clone is one base away. The missing conserved phenylalanine or tryptophan at the end of this CDR3 makes a read error likely. The chain combines TRBV6-1 with TRBJ1-4; D is unresolved. Germline CDR1 reads MNHNS; CDR2 reads SASEGT. The CDR3 runs to 13 residues. Trimming left V 5 bases short and J 5 bases short, with 9 bases between. CDR3 loop: CASSYRRNEKLFL. CDR3 nucleotides: TGTGCCAGCAGTTACCGTCGGAATGAAAAACTGTTTCTT.

The genes are TRBV10-3 and TRBJ1-2; D is unclear. V lost 6 bases to trimming and J lost 2 bases, with 10 bases between them. The CDR3 totals 13 residues. Germline values: CDR1 ENHRY, CDR2 SYGVKD. In nucleotides, the CDR3 is TGTGCCATCAGGGCCGAACCCAACTATGGCTACACCTTC. This encodes CAIRAEPNYGYTF.

This clonotype occurred many times. J is TRBJ1-6 and V is TRBV2; D might be TRBD1 (5 bases). V lost 9 bases and J lost 8, with 14 bases in between. The CDR3 spans 13 residues. The germline V gene encodes CDR1 SNHLY and CDR2 FYNNEI. The CDR3 DNA reads TGTGCCAGATCCGGGACGGCAGATTCACCCCTCCACTTT. Residues: CARSGTADSPLHF.

Notes on this clonotype: At one of its ends the junction is not consistent with the germline gene, which may arise from a read error. The chain combines TRBV6-6 with TRBJ2-7; 7 nucleotides line up with TRBD1. The CDR3 extends over 15 amino acids. In germline, CDR1 is MNHNY, CDR2 SVGAGI (reference sequence). The CDR3 DNA reads TGTGCCAGCAGTTACTCGGAAGGGGGCTCCTACGAGCAGCACTTC. Amino acid sequence: CASSYSEGGSYEQHF.

This clonotype was seen at least ten times. V is TRBV10-2 and J is TRBJ2-6; TRBD1 matches at 9 bases. This CDR3 has 17 residues. V shed 2 bases, J shed 2 bases, and the junction held 4 bases outside the gene matches. Germline V gene sequence: CDR1 WSHSY, CDR2 SAAADI. DNA for the CDR3: TGCGCCAGCAGTGAGACCGGGACAGGGACTGGGGCCAACGTCCTGACTTTC. Residues: CASSETGTGTGANVLTF.